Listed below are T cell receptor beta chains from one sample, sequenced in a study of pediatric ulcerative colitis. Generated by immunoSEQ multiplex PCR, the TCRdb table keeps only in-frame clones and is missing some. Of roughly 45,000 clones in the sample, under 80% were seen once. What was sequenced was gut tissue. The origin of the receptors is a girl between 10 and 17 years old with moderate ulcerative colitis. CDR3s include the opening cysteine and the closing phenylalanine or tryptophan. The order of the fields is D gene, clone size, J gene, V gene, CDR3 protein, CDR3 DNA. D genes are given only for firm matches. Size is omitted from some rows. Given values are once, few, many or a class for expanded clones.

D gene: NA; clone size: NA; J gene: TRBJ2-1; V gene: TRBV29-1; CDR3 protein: CSVNRGSGNEQFF; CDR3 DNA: TGCAGCGTGAACCGGGGGTCGGGGAACGAGCAGTTCTTC
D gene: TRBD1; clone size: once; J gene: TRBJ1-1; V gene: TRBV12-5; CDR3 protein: CASATTGVMSEAFF; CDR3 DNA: TGTGCTAGTGCCACGACAGGGGTAATGTCTGAAGCTTTCTTT
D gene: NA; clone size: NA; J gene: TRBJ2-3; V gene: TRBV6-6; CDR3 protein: CASSYLGGDTDTQYF; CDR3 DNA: TGTGCCAGCAGTTACCTGGGCGGGGACACAGATACGCAGTATTTT
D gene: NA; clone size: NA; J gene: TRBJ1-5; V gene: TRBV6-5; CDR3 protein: CASSYWGSNQPQHF; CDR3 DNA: TGTGCCAGCAGTTACTGGGGTAGCAATCAGCCCCAGCATTTT
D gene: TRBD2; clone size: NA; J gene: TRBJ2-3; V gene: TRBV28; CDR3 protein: CASSFSGVLAGRDTQYF; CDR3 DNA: TGTGCCAGCAGTTTCTCAGGGGTACTAGCGGGACGAGATACGCAGTATTTT
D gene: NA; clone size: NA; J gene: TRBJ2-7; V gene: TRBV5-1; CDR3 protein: CASSPSTGSYEQYF; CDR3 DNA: TGCGCCAGCAGCCCTAGCACAGGGTCCTACGAGCAGTACTTC
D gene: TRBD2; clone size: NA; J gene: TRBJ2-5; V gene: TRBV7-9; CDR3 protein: CASRGTSGQETQYF; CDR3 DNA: TGTGCCAGCAGAGGGACTAGCGGGCAAGAGACCCAGTACTTC
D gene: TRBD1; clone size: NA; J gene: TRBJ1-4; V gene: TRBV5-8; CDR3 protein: CASSPQDRVYGEKLFF; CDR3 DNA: TGTGCCAGCAGCCCCCAAGACAGGGTTTACGGTGAAAAACTGTTTTTT
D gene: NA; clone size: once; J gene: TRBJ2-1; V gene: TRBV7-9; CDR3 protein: CANSGLADEQFF; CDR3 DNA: TGTGCCAACAGCGGTCTCGCGGACGAGCAGTTCTTC
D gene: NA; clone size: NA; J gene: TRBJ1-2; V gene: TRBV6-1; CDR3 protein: CASSETWGRGYTF; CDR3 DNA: TGTGCCAGCAGTGAAACTTGGGGTCGAGGCTACACCTTC
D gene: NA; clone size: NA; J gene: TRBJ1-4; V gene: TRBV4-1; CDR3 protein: CASSQELRLNEKLFF; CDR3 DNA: TGCGCCAGCAGCCAAGAACTGAGGCTTAATGAAAAACTGTTTTTT
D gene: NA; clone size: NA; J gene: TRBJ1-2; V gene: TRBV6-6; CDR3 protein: CASSYGRYDYGYTF; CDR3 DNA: TGTGCCAGCAGTTACGGACGGTATGACTATGGCTACACCTTC
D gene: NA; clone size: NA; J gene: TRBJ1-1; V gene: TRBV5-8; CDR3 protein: CASSTGGPEAFF; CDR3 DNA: TGTGCCAGCAGCACTGGCGGCCCTGAAGCTTTCTTT
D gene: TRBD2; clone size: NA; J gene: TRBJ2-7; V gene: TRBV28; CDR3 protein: CASSRGGPDYEQYF; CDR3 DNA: TGTGCCAGCAGTCGGGGGGGCCCGGACTACGAGCAGTACTTC
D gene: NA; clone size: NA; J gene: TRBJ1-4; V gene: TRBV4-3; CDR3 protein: CASSQTGVTNEKLFF; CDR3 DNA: TGCGCCAGCAGCCAAACGGGGGTCACTAATGAAAAACTGTTTTTT
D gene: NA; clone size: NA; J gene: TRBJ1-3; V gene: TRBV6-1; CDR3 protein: CASSEARYNSGNTIYF; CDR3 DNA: TGTGCCAGCAGTGAAGCGAGGTATAACTCTGGAAACACCATATATTTT
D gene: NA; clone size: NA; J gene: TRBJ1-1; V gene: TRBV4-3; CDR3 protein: CASSQDGPRNTEAFF; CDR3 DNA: TGCGCCAGCAGCCAGGACGGGCCTCGGAACACTGAAGCTTTCTTT
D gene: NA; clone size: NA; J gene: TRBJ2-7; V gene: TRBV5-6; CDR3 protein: CASSPAGPISYEQYF; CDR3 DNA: TGTGCCAGCAGCCCCGCGGGACCGATCTCCTACGAGCAGTACTTC
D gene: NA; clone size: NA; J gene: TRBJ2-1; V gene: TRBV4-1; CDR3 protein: CASSQAFLGADSEQFF; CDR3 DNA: TGCGCCAGCAGCCAAGCATTTCTGGGCGCCGACAGTGAGCAGTTCTTC
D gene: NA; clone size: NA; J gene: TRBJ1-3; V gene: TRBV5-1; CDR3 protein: CASSLDYYGGPSGNTIYF; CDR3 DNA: TGCGCCAGCAGCTTGGATTATTACGGGGGGCCCTCTGGAAACACCATATATTTT
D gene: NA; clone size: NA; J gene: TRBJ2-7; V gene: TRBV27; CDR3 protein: CASSLSGQGPYEQYF; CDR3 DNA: TGTGCCAGCAGTTTATCGGGCCAGGGTCCCTACGAGCAGTACTTC
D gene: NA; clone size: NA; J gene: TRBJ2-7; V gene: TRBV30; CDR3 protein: CAWSGRGNGEQYF; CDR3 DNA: TGTGCCTGGAGTGGAAGGGGGAACGGCGAGCAGTACTTC
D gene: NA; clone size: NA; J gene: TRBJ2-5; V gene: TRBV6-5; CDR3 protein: CASSYNGRQETQYF; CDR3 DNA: TGTGCCAGCAGTTACAACGGCAGACAAGAGACCCAGTACTTC
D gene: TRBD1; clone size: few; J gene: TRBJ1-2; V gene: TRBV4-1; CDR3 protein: CASSRDRGYYGYTF; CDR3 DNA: TGCGCCAGCAGCCGGGACAGGGGCTACTATGGCTACACCTTC
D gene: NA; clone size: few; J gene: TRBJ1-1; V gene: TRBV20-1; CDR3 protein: CSASAAFEAFF; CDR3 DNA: TGCAGTGCTAGTGCCGCTTTTGAAGCTTTCTTT
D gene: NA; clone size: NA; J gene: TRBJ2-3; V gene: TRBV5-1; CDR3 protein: CASSLERQTDTQYF; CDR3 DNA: TGCGCCAGCAGCTTGGAGCGGCAGACAGATACGCAGTATTTT
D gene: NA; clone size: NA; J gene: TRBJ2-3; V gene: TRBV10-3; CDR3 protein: CAISESSGSTDTQYF; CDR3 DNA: TGTGCCATCAGTGAGTCGTCAGGCAGCACAGATACGCAGTATTTT
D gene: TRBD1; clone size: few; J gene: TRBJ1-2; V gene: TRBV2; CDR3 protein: CASTRQGTSGYTF; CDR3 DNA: TGTGCCAGCACCAGACAGGGTACGAGCGGCTACACCTTC
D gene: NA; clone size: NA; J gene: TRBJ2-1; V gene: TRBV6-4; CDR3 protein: CASSPGSSYNEQFF; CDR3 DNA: TGTGCCAGCAGCCCCGGAAGCTCCTACAATGAGCAGTTCTTC
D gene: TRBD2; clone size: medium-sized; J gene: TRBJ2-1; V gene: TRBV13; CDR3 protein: CASSPLAGEYNEQFF; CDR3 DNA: TGTGCCAGCAGCCCGCTTGCGGGAGAGTACAATGAGCAGTTCTTC
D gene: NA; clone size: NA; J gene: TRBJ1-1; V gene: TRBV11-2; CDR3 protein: CASSPDAGRTEAFF; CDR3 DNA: TGTGCCAGCAGCCCTGACGCAGGGAGAACTGAAGCTTTCTTT
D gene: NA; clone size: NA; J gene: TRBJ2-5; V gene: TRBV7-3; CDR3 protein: CASSLTRGFGETQYF; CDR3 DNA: TGTGCCAGCAGCTTAACCCGGGGGTTTGGAGAGACCCAGTACTTC
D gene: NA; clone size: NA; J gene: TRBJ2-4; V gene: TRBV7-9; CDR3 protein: CASSPRAGSIQYF; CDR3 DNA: TGTGCCAGCAGCCCCCGGGCAGGGAGCATTCAGTACTTC
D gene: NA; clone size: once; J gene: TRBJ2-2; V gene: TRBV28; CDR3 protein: CAIWTGNTGELFF; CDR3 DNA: TGTGCCATTTGGACGGGGAACACCGGGGAGCTGTTTTTT
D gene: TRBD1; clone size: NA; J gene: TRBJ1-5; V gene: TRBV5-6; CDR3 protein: CASTPRGRDRDDQPQHF; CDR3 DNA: TGTGCCAGCACTCCCAGGGGAAGGGACAGGGACGATCAGCCCCAGCATTTT
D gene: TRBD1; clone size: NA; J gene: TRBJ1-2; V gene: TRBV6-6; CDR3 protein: CASSFRTGANGYTF; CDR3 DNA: TGTGCCAGCAGTTTCCGGACAGGGGCGAATGGCTACACCTTC
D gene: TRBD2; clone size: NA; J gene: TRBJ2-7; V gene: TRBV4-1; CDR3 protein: CASSQDGGGGYGLPPNYEQYF; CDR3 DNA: TGCGCCAGCAGCCAAGATGGGGGGGGAGGATACGGACTTCCCCCGAACTACGAGCAGTACTTC
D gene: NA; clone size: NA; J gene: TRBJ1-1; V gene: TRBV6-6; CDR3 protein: CASRASGTSEAFF; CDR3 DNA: TGTGCCAGCAGAGCCTCGGGGACCTCTGAAGCTTTCTTT
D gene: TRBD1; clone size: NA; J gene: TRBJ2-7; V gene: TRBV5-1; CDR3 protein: CASSLALGQVYEQYF; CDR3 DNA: TGCGCCAGCAGCTTGGCCTTGGGACAGGTATACGAGCAGTACTTC
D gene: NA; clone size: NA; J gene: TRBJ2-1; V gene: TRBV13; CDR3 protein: CASSLGQGVLNEQFF; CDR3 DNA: TGTGCCAGCAGCTTAGGCCAGGGAGTCCTCAATGAGCAGTTCTTC
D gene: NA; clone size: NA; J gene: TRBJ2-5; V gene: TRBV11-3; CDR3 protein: CASSEAGGTQYF; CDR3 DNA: TGTGCCAGCAGCGAGGCGGGCGGGACCCAGTACTTC
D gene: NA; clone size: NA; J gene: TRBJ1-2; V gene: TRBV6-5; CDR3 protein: CASSYSSGTPYGYTF; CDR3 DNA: TGTGCCAGCAGTTACTCTTCCGGGACACCCTATGGCTACACCTTC
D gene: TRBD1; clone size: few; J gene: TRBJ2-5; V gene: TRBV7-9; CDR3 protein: CASSSTGGSETQYF; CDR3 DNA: TGTGCCAGCAGCTCTACAGGGGGCTCGGAGACCCAGTACTTC
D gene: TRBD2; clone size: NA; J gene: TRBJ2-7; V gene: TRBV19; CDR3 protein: CASQRDGLSSYEQYF; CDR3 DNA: TGTGCCAGTCAGCGGGACGGCTTGAGCTCCTACGAGCAGTACTTC
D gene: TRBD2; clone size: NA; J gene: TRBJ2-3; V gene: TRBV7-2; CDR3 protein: CASRAGVTTDTQYF; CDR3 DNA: TGTGCCAGCAGAGCGGGAGTAACGACAGATACGCAGTATTTT
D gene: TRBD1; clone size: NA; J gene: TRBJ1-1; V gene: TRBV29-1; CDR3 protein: CSVPAGGQGIEAFF; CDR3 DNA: TGCAGCGTCCCAGCTGGGGGACAGGGGATCGAAGCTTTCTTT
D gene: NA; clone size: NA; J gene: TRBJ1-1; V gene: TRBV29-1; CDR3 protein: CSVEGGGGTEAFF; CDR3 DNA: TGCAGCGTTGAAGGTGGGGGAGGCACTGAAGCTTTCTTT
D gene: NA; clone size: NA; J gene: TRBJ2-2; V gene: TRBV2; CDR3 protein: CASTGLAGELFF; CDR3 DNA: TGTGCCAGTACAGGGTTGGCCGGGGAGCTGTTTTTT
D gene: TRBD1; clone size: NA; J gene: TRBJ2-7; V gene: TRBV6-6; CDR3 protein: CASSSSGQVYEQYF; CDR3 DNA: TGTGCCAGCAGTTCCTCGGGACAGGTCTACGAGCAGTACTTC
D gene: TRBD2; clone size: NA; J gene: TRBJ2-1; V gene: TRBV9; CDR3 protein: CASSVAGGGGYNEQFF; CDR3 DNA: TGTGCCAGCAGCGTAGCTGGCGGGGGGGGCTACAATGAGCAGTTCTTC